These T cell receptor beta chains were read from a single sample in a study of T cells after yellow fever vaccination. MiXCR was run by TCRdb on the 5' RACE reads, yielding one entry per CDR3 protein. The table shows 240,000 or so distinct CDR3 sequences, with less than 9% occurring only once. Sequencing used CD4+ T cells sorted from PBMCs, obtained 15 days after the yellow fever booster vaccination. These receptors were obtained from a man aged 30 to 45 who received the YFV17D yellow fever vaccine. The conserved cysteine and the conserved F or W are not part of the CDR3 here. D genes are given only for firm matches. For some rows the clone size is stated as once, few or many, or as a class when expanded; others skip it.

V | D | size | CDR3
TRBV21-1 | . | few | ASSKVPGSELLAKNIQY
TRBV4-3 | . | few | ASSQGLPTSSTDTQY
TRBV4-3 | . | . | ASSQVARGQWRGNQPQH
TRBV15 | . | . | ATRRRRGSTDTQY
TRBV29-1 | TRBD1 | many | SVDFRQGATEAF
TRBV7-2 | TRBD2 | many | ASSSGLAGEGSYEQY
TRBV27 | TRBD1 | many | ASSSSGTGGFYEQY
TRBV20-1 | TRBD1 | many | SAQDRGLEKLF
TRBV7-2 | . | . | ASSRWGEGYNEQF
TRBV20-1 | . | many | SAHGPGAGANVLT
TRBV5-1 | . | few | ASSLMTENTGELF
TRBV20-1 | . | . | SARGVGEQF
TRBV5-1 | . | many | ASSYRGILTDTQY
TRBV28 | . | . | ASTSTPRGGYT
TRBV5-1 | . | many | ASSPDRDSYEQY
TRBV5-6 | . | many | ASSSESRWGTNYGYT
TRBV7-6 | . | many | ASSLALSGEQF